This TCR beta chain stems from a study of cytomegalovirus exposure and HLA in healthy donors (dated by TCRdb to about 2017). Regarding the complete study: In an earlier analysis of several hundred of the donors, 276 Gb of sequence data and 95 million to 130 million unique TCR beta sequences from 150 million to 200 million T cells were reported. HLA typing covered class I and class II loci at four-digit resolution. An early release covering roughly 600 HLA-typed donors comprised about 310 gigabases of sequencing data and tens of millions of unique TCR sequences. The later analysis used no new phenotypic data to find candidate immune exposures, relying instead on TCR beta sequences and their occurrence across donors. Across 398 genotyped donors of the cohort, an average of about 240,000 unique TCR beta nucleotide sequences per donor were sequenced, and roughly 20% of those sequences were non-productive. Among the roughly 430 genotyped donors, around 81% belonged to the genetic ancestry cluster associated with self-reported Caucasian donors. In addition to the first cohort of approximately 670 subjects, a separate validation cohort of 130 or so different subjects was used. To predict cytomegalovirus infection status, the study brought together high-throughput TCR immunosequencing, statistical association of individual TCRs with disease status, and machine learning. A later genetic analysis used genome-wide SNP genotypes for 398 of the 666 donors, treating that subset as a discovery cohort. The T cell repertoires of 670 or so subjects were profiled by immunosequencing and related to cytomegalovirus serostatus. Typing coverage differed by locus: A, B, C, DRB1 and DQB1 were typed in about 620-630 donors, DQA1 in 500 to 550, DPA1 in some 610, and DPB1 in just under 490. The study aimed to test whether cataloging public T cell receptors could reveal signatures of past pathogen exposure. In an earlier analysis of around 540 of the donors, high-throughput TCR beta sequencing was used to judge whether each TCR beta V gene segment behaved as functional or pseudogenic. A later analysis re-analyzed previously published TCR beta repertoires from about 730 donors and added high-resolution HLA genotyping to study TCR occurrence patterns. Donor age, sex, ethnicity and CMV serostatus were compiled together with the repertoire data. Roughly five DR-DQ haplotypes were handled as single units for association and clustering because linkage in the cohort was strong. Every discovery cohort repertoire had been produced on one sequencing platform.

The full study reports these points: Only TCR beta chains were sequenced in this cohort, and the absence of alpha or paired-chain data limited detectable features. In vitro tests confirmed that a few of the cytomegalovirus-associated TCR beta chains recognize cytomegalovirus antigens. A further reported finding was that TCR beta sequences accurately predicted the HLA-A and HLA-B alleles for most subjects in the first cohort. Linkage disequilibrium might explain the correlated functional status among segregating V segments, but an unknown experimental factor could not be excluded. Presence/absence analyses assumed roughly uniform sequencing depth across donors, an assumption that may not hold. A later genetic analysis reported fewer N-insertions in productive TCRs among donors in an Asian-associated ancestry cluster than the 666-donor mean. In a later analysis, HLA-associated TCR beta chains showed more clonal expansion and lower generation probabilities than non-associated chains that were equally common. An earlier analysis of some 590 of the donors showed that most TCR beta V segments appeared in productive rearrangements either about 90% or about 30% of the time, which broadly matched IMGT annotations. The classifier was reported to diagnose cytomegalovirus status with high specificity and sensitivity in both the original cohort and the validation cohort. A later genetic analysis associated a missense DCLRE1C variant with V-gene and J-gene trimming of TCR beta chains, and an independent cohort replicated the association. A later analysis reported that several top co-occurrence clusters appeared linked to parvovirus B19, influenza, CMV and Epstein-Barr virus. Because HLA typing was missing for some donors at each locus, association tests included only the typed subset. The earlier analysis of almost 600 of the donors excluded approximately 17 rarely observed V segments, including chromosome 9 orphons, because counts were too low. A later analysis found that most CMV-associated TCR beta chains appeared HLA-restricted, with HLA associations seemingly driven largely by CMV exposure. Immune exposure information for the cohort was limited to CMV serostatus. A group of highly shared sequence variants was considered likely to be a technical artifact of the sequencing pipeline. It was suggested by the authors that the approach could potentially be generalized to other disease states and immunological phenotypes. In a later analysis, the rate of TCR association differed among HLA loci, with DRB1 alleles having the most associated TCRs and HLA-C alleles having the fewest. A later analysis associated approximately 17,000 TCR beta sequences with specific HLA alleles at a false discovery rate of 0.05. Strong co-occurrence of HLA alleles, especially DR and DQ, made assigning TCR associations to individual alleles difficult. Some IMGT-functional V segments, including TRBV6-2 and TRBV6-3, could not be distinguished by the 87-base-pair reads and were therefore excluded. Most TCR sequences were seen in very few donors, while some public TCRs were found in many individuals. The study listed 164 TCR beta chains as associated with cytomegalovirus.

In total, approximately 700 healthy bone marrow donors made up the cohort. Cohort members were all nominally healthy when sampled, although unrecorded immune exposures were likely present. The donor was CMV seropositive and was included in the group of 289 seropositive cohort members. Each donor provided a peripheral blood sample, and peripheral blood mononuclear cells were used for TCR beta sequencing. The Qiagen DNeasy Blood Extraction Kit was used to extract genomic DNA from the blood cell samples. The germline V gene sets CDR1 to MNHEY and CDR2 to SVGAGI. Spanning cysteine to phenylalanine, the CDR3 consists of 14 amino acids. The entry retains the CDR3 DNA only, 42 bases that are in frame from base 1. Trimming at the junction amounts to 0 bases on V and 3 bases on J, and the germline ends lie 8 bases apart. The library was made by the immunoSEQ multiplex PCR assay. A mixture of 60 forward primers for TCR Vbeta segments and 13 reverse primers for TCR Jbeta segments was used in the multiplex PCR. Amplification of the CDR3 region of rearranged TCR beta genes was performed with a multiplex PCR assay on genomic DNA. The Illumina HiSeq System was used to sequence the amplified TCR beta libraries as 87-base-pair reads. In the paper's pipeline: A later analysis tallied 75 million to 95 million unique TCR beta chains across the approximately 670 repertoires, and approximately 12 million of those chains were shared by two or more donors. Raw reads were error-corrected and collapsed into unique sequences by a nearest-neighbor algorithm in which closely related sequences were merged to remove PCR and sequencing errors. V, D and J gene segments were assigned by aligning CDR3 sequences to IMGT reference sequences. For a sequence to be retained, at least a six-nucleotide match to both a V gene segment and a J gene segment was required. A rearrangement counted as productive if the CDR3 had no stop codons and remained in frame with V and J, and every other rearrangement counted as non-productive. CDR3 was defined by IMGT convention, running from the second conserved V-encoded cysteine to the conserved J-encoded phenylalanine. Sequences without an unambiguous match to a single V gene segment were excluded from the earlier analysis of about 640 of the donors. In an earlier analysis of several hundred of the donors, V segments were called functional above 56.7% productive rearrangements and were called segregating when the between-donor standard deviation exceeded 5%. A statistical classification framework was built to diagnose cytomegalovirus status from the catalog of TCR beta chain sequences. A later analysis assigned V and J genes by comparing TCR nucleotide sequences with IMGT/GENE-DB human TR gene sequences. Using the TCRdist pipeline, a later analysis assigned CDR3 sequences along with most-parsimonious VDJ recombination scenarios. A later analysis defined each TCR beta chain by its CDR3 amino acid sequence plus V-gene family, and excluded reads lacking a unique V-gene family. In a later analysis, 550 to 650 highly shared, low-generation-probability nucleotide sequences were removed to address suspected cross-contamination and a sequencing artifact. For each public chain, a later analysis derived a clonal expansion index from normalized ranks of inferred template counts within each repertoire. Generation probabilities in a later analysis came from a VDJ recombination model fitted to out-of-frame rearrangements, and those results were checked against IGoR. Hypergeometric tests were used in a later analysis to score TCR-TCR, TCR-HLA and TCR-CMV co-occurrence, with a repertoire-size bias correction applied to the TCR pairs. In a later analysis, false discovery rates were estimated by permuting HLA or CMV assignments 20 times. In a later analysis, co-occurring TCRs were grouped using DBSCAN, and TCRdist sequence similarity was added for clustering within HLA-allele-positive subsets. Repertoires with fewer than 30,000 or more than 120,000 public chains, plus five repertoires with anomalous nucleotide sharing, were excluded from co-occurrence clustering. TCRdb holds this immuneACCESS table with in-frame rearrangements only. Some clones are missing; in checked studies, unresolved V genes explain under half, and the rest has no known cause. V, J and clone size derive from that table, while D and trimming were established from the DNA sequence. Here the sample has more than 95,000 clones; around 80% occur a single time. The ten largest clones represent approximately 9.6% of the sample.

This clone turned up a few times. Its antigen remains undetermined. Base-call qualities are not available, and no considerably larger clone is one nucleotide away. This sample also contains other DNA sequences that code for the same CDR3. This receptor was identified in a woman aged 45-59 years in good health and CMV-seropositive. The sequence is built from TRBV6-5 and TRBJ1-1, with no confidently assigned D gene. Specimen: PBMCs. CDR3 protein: CASSYSSGDTEAFF. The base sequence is TGTGCCAGCAGTTACTCGAGCGGTGACACTGAAGCTTTCTTT.